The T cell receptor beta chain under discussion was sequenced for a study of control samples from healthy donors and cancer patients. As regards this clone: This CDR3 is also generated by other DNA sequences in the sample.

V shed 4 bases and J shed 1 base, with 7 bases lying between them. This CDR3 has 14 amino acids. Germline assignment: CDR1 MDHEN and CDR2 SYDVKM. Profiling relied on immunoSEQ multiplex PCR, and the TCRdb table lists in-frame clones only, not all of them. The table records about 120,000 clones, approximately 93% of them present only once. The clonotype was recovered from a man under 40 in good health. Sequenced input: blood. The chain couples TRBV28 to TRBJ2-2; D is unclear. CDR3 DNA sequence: TGTGCCAGCAGTTCAGGAAGGAACACCGGGGAGCTGTTTTTT. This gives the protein CASSSGRNTGELFF.